This TCR beta chain was recovered during a study of graft-versus-host responses after intestinal transplantation. Study details: Transplants were multivisceral, liver-intestinal, or isolated intestinal. All of the recipients had induction that used anti-thymocyte globulin, then tacrolimus and steroids for around 3 years.

Regarding this clone: The antigen remains undetermined.

The data were produced by immunoSEQ multiplex PCR, yet TCRdb's version contains in-frame clones alone and is incomplete. Of tens of thousands of clones detected, approximately 94% appear once; the ten largest clones hold around 0.2%. Per germline, CDR1 SQVTM and CDR2 ANQGSEA. With 5 bases removed from V and 0 bases from J, the gap between germline ends came to 9 bases. CDR3 length equals 13 residues. Overall study results and limits: GvH clones turned up in recipient marrow; some had shown up first in ileum or blood.

The sequence was collected from a human donor who was the organ donor for an intestinal transplant. Sequencing used unstimulated CD4+ T cells sorted from spleen or lymph node cells, obtained before transplant. This chain links TRBV29-1 with TRBJ2-3; maybe TRBD1 (5 bases). Written as DNA, the CDR3 is TGCAGCGTTCAGCAGGGCAGCACAGATACGCAGTATTTT. This translates into CSVQQGSTDTQYF.